These 24 T cell receptor beta chains came from one sample sequenced in a study of brain T cells in children with intractable seizures. Produced via immunoSEQ multiplex PCR; TCRdb's table is partial and in-frame only. Here the sample spans about 41,000 clones, 90% being singletons. The source was peripheral blood, collected at surgery. The receptors derive from a girl aged 2 to 10 with tuberous sclerosis and intractable seizures.

The chain carries TRBV4-1 and TRBJ2-5, with TRBD2 matching over 7 bases. Trimming took 1 base from V and 1 from J; bases not matched to a gene: 9. Per the germline V gene, CDR1 is MGHRA and CDR2 is YSYEKL. The CDR3 length is 17 residues. In DNA, the CDR3 is TGCGCCAGCAGCCAAGTGGTCGCGGGGGAGACCCAAGAGACCCAGTACTTC. This encodes CASSQVVAGETQETQYF.

The chain employs TRBV5-1 and TRBJ1-6; D uncertain. Germline lookup yields CDR1 SGHRS and CDR2 YFSETQ. CDR3 length equals 13 residues. Trimming stripped 5 bases from V and 7 bases from J, with 10 bases between. The CDR3 coding sequence is TGCGCCAGCAGAGGACGGCTCAATTCACCCCTCCACTTT. Its protein is CASRGRLNSPLHF.

The gene calls are TRBV7-3 and TRBJ1-1; 7 positions agree with TRBD1. Trimming removed 3 bases from V and 3 bases from J; junction bases left unmatched: 4. Germline V gene data show CDR1 as SGHTA and CDR2 as FQGTGA. The CDR3 is 14 amino acids. CDR3 DNA: TGTGCCAGCAGCTTCTTAGGGGGCGACACTGAAGCTTTCTTT. Translated: CASSFLGGDTEAFF.

V and J are TRBV27 and TRBJ2-3; the match to TRBD2 covers 12 bases. The V gene's germline CDR1 is MNHEY and CDR2 SMNVEV (reference sequence). V dropped 4 bases and J dropped 1; count of bases not matched to a gene: 0. This CDR3 has 15 amino acids. The CDR3 nucleotides are TGTGCCAGCAGTTGGACTAGCGGGGGCACAGATACGCAGTATTTT. Protein product: CASSWTSGGTDTQYF.

The chain combines TRBV29-1 with TRBJ2-1; D remains unclear. CDR1 and CDR2 (germline): SQVTM, ANQGSEA. V lost 7 bases and J lost 7, with 23 bases in between. This CDR3 has 15 amino acids. The CDR3 loop reads CSALMGCRPTNEQFF. CDR3 coding DNA: TGCAGCGCCCTAATGGGGTGCAGACCTACGAATGAGCAGTTCTTC.

The chain combines TRBV11-2 with TRBJ2-1, with D uncertain. CDR3 size: 16 residues. Germline CDR1 and CDR2: SGHAT and FQNNGV. Trimming removed 6 bases from V and 4 bases from J, with 19 bases in between. CDR3 amino acids: CASSQKTDPLYNEQFF. The CDR3 bases are TGTGCCAGCAGTCAGAAGACGGACCCCCTTTACAATGAGCAGTTCTTC.

The V gene is TRBV19, the J gene TRBJ1-1; no definite D call. Germline CDR1 reads LNHDA; CDR2 reads SQIVND (reference sequence). CDR3 size: 14 residues. The germline V and J ends were trimmed by 6 bases and 1 base, with 12 bases remaining between them. CDR3 in amino acids: CASRMVGPNTEAFF. CDR3 nucleotide sequence: TGTGCCAGTAGAATGGTCGGGCCGAACACTGAAGCTTTCTTT. Variable domain in full (rest from reference TRBV19 and TRBJ1-1): DGGITQSPKYLFRKEGQNVTLSCEQNLNHDAMYWYRQDPGQGLRLIYYSQIVNDFQKGDIAEGYSVSREKKESFPLTVTSAQKNPTAFYLCASRMVGPNTEAFFGQGTRLTVV.

This sequence joins TRBV19 and TRBJ1-1; D gene uncertain. The CDR3 extends over 15 amino acids. From germline, CDR1 is LNHDA and CDR2 SQIVND (reference sequence). Trimming removed 1 base from V and 0 bases from J, with 9 bases in between. For the CDR3, the DNA is TGTGCCAGTAGTATAGTCGGGGTCATGAACACTGAAGCTTTCTTT. Amino acids: CASSIVGVMNTEAFF.

J is TRBJ1-2 and V is TRBV9, with no clear D. The germline CDR1 and CDR2 sequences are SGDLS and YYNGEE. This CDR3 comprises 14 residues. V gave up 0 bases and J gave up 2 bases, with 8 bases separating them. As DNA, the CDR3 is TGTGCCAGCAGCGTAGTCGGAGGGAACTATGGCTACACCTTC. Residues: CASSVVGGNYGYTF.

The V gene is TRBV6-5, the J gene TRBJ1-2; perhaps TRBD1 as D (5 bases). The CDR3 is 13 amino acids. V was cut by 7 bases and J by 8 bases, with 17 bases left in between. From germline, CDR1 is MNHEY and CDR2 SVGAGI. Here the CDR3 reads CASTFLGAGGYTF. CDR3 DNA: TGTGCCAGCACTTTCCTCGGGGCAGGAGGCTACACCTTC.

This clone was seen a few times. The V and J genes are TRBV25-1 and TRBJ1-3; D is possibly TRBD1 (5 bases). The ends were cut back, 1 base at V and 0 bases at J, with 16 bases in the middle. The CDR3 consists of 18 residues. Germline V gives CDR1 MGHDK, CDR2 SYGVNS. The CDR3 spells CASSESGIRGGSGNTIYF. Here the CDR3 DNA reads TGTGCCAGCAGTGAATCGGGTATTAGGGGCGGCTCTGGAAACACCATATATTTT.

The chain employs TRBV12-3 or TRBV12-4 and TRBJ2-1; D perhaps matches TRBD1 (5 bases). The V end lost 5 bases, the J end lost 9 bases, and 8 bases lay between the germline ends. The CDR3 covers 11 residues. The CDR3 DNA is TGTGCCAGCAGTAAAGACAGTGAGCAGTTCTTC. This gives the protein CASSKDSEQFF.

The V and J genes are TRBV2 and TRBJ2-3; TRBD2 matches at 9 bases. The CDR3 length is 16 residues. The V gene's germline CDR1 is SNHLY and CDR2 FYNNEI. The V segment lost 2 bases and the J segment 5 bases; nucleotides outside the gene matches: 8. This CDR3 reads CASSELAGALGDTQYF. The CDR3 DNA reads TGTGCCAGCAGTGAATTAGCGGGGGCCCTCGGAGATACGCAGTATTTT.

The chain carries TRBV3-1 (or the pseudogene TRBV3-2) and TRBJ1-2, with D unresolved. V was shortened by 1 base and J by 4 bases, with 4 bases between the two germline ends. CDR3 size: 12 residues. CDR1 and CDR2 (germline): LGHDT, YNNKEL (reference sequence). CDR3 DNA: TGTGCCAGCAGCCAAGGAGCCTATGGCTACACCTTC. Translation gives CASSQGAYGYTF.

The chain couples TRBV7-3 to TRBJ1-2, with D perhaps matching TRBD1 (6 bases). The CDR3 has 16 amino acids. Trimming removed 8 bases from V and 3 bases from J, with 22 bases in between. Germline loops: CDR1 SGHTA, CDR2 FQGTGA. The DNA for the CDR3 is TGTGCCAGCTTGACACTCGGACAGATCCCCTACTATGGCTACACCTTC. Its translation is CASLTLGQIPYYGYTF.

V gene TRBV19 combines with J gene TRBJ1-5; D not certain. CDR3 length: 15 amino acids. From germline, CDR1 is LNHDA and CDR2 SQIVND (reference sequence). V was trimmed by 4 bases and J by 3 bases, leaving 13 bases between them. Here the CDR3 reads CASSTLFGANQPQHF. Here the CDR3 DNA reads TGTGCCAGTAGTACCCTTTTTGGAGCCAATCAGCCCCAGCATTTT.

This sequence joins TRBV6-5 and TRBJ1-1, with TRBD1 as a possible D gene (5 bases). The CDR3 covers 13 residues. Germline V gene data show CDR1 as MNHEY and CDR2 as SVGAGI. Trimming cost V 2 bases and J 2 bases, with 6 bases left between them. CDR3 DNA sequence: TGTGCCAGCAGTTACCAGGGCAACACTGAAGCTTTCTTT. As protein: CASSYQGNTEAFF.

This sequence joins TRBV5-1 and TRBJ2-2; D is possibly TRBD2 (6 bases). V lost 4 bases, J lost 4 bases, and 14 bases lay in between. The CDR3 length is 15 residues. Germline CDR1 reads SGHRS; CDR2 reads YFSETQ. CDR3 bases: TGCGCCAGCAGCGTCGAACGGAGGGGCACCGGGGAGCTGTTTTTT. Protein product: CASSVERRGTGELFF.

The chain couples TRBV11-2 to TRBJ2-2, with 9 positions matching TRBD1. Germline V lookup: CDR1 SGHAT, CDR2 FQNNGV. There are 18 residues in the CDR3. J gave up 2 bases and V 6 bases, and 13 bases lay outside the gene matches. CDR3 coding DNA: TGTGCCAGCAGGCGGACAGGGGCGACACACCAAAACACCGGGGAGCTGTTTTTT. Its translation is CASRRTGATHQNTGELFF.

The chain uses TRBV5-4 and TRBJ2-3, with a weak D call TRBD2 (5 bases). The CDR3 totals 14 residues. Germline V gene lookup returns CDR1 SGHNT and CDR2 YYREEE (reference sequence). V was clipped by 4 bases and J by 4 bases, with 13 bases between them. The CDR3 spells CASSPARGPDTQYF. In DNA form, the CDR3 reads TGTGCCAGCAGCCCCGCCCGGGGTCCAGATACGCAGTATTTT. Based on the CDR3 plus reference TRBV5-4 and TRBJ2-3, the full variable domain is ETGVTQSPTHLIKTRGQQVTLRCSSQSGHNTVSWYQQALGQGPQFIFQYYREEENGRGNFPPRFSGLQFPNYSSELNVNALELDDSALYLCASSPARGPDTQYFGPGTRLTVL.

The chain couples TRBV19 to TRBJ1-1; possible D gene TRBD1, 5 bases. This CDR3 comprises 14 residues. CDR1 LNHDA and CDR2 SQIVND come from the germline V gene (reference sequence). Trimming took off 4 bases at V and 1 base at J, with 10 bases between the two ends. CDR3 bases: TGTGCCAGTAGTACCGGACACCCGAACACTGAAGCTTTCTTT. Amino acids: CASSTGHPNTEAFF.

The V gene is TRBV15, the J gene TRBJ1-3, with 8 bases that match TRBD1. Germline V CDR1 and CDR2: LNHNV, YYDKDF (reference sequence). V shed 5 bases and J 3 bases; nucleotides not matched to a gene: 9. This CDR3 has 16 amino acids. The CDR3 bases are TGTGCCACCAGCCTACGACAGGGGACCCGTGGAAACACCATATATTTT. This gives the protein CATSLRQGTRGNTIYF. Together with reference TRBV15 and TRBJ1-3, the CDR3 gives the full variable domain: DAMVIQNPRYQVTQFGKPVTLSCSQTLNHNVMYWYQQKSSQAPKLLFHYYDKDFNNEADTPDNFQSRRPNTSFCFLDIRSPGLGDTAMYLCATSLRQGTRGNTIYFGEGSWLTVV.

The sample holds one count of this clone. The chain has TRBV5-1 and TRBJ2-2; D is possibly TRBD1 or TRBD2 (5 bases each). The CDR3 totals 18 residues. Trimming shortened V by 0 bases and J by 4 bases, and 19 bases separated the two germline ends. Germline CDR1 reads SGHRS; CDR2 reads YFSETQ. As DNA, the CDR3 is TGCGCCAGCAGCTTGGGGGCAGGGAGTAATAGAGGCACCGGGGAGCTGTTTTTT. Translating it yields CASSLGAGSNRGTGELFF.

V is TRBV28 and J is TRBJ1-1, with no clear D. Germline CDR1 is MDHEN and CDR2 is SYDVKM. V lost 1 base and J lost 7, with 13 bases in between. This CDR3 is 14 amino acids long. The CDR3 loop reads CASSLSPVPDEAFF. For the CDR3, the DNA is TGTGCCAGCAGTTTATCGCCAGTCCCCGATGAAGCTTTCTTT.